This T cell receptor (beta chain) appears in the sequencing data of a study of T cells after posttransplantation cyclophosphamide (dated by TCRdb to 2016 to 2017). Study-wide context: The study tracked T cell repertoire reconstitution by TRB sequencing after myeloablative bone marrow transplantation using posttransplantation cyclophosphamide as GVHD prophylaxis. Antigen receptor sequencing was done on samples from 35 to 45 PTCy-treated patients and from some 15 related bone marrow donors of those patients. Blood from all 30 or so PTCy patients with 1-year posttransplant specimens was subjected to TRB sequencing. In 3 patients, up to about 3 additional blood samples taken between 2 and 5.2 years after transplant also underwent TRB sequencing, as did pretransplant blood from a handful of patients. Because TRA and TRB clonality correlated tightly in some ten samples, later TCR analyses were limited to TRB. Public TRB sequences were queried against a database of over 3,600 sequences associated with responses to pathogens, tumor antigens, self-antigens and alloantigens.

Relative to germline, V is 4 bases shorter and J is 0 bases shorter, with 6 bases between their ends. From the germline V gene, CDR1 is SGHAT and CDR2 is FQNNGV. Measured from the cysteine to the phenylalanine, the CDR3 is 13 residues long. Left in the record is the CDR3 DNA by itself, 39 bases read in frame from the first base. Genomic DNA was the input for TRB sequencing, which was run either with the immunoSEQ assay at survey resolution or with the hsTCRB kit. Regarding the original processing steps: The immunoSEQ software was used for initial read processing, and the LymphoSeq R package was used for repertoire analyses. Clonality was calculated as 1 minus normalized Shannon entropy, and the Gini coefficient was also calculated for each TRB dataset. Phenotypes of unsorted samples were inferred by mapping TRB sequences from sorted subsets of the recipient or donor onto unsorted samples of the same recipient. TCRdb took this table from immuneACCESS and kept in-frame rearrangements with V and J called. Such tables lack part of the clones; where checked against another copy, unresolved V genes explain under half of the gap, and the rest is unexplained. V and J calls and clone size are given by that table; D and trimming were obtained from the DNA. Counted in this sample were about 6,900 clones; roughly 98% of them appeared once. About 0.52% of the sample is held by the ten biggest clonotypes.

Study-level results and caveats: At 1-2 months, donor-recipient similarity was low but rose over the first year, and the later blood repertoires were often dominated by donor CD8+ memory clones. The TRB repertoires of T cells infiltrating skin or the GI tract showed only limited overlap with the TRB repertoires found in blood. Across about 40 patients, TRB clonality was highly associated with recipient CMV seropositivity and CMV reactivation, and diversity in PTCy patients was similar to diversity in CNI/methotrexate controls.

Related bone marrow donors provided peripheral blood samples on the day of marrow donation. Viable CD3+CD4+ or CD3+CD8+ cells that were CCR7+CD45RA+CD45RO-CD95-CD27+CD28+ were defined as naive T cells. Peripheral blood and bone marrow mononuclear cells were isolated by Ficoll-Hypaque density centrifugation and cryopreserved. FACS on a FACSAria II was used to sort CD4+ and CD8+ T cells, including the naive and memory subsets. With respect to this clone: Its antigen has not been determined. No clone much larger than this one lies a single base away; base qualities are absent.

This TCR derives from a woman aged 25 to 39 in good health and a related stem cell transplant donor. The sequence links TRBV11-2 to TRBJ1-1; the D segment cannot be called with confidence. The sample consisted of naive CD8+ T cells sorted from PBMCs. Here the CDR3 is given as CASSYQVNTEAFF. The sequenced DNA is TGTGCCAGCAGCTATCAGGTGAACACTGAAGCTTTCTTT.